This entry lists 23 T cell receptor beta chains sequenced from one sample in a study of identical twins. TCRdb recomputed calls from the 5' RACE reads with MiXCR, one row per CDR3 protein. This sample has more than 1.5 million distinct CDR3 sequences, with around 29% found just once. The sequenced sample consisted of cord blood. These receptors came from a newborn girl in good health.

The rearrangement uses TRBV20-1 and TRBJ2-4; D might be TRBD2 (6 bases). The CDR3 loop spans 16 amino acids. Germline V gives CDR1 DFQATT, CDR2 SNEGSKA (reference sequence). Trimming pared 3 bases from V and 0 bases from J, leaving 15 bases between. CDR3 bases: TGCAGTGCTAGCGATTTAGCGGAATTAGCCAAAAACATTCAGTACTTC. Translated, it gives CSASDLAELAKNIQYF.

Only a few counts were recorded for this clonotype. The germline gene is not matched at one end of the junction; a read error may be the cause. The chain links TRBV20-1 to TRBJ2-7, with TRBD2 matching 10 bases. Germline assignment: CDR1 DFQATT and CDR2 SNEGSKA (reference sequence). This CDR3 contains 17 residues. CDR3 DNA: TGCAGTGCCAGAGGTCTAGCGGGGGATAGAGGTAACTACGAGCAGTACTTC. Translated, it gives CSARGLAGDRGNYEQYF.

This clonotype showed up just a few times. This chain links TRBV5-1 with TRBJ1-1; TRBD1 might be the D (6 bases). CDR3 length: 12 amino acids. Trimming took 1 base from V and 12 from J, leaving 13 bases between them. CDR1 is SGHRS and CDR2 is YFSETQ in the germline V gene. Here the CDR3 reads CASSLPGGRSFF. The CDR3 bases are TGCGCCAGCAGCTTGCCGGGGGGCAGGTCTTTCTTT.

In its sample, this clonotype was seen once. The chain uses TRBV9 and TRBJ2-1, with TRBD2 identical over 12 bases. This CDR3 region has 15 residues. The germline V gene has CDR1 SGDLS and CDR2 YYNGEE. Trimming removed 3 bases from V and 6 bases from J; junction bases left unmatched: 4. CDR3: CASSASSGRVNEQFF. The CDR3 nucleotides are TGTGCCAGCAGCGCGTCTAGCGGGAGGGTCAATGAGCAGTTCTTC.

This rearrangement joins TRBV7-2 to TRBJ1-6; D is possibly TRBD1 (5 bases). The V end was cut by 4 bases, the J end by 7 bases, with 14 bases between. The CDR3 loop spans 15 amino acids. In germline, CDR1 is SGHTA, CDR2 FQGNSA. CDR3 sequence: CASSSTWGINSPLHF. CDR3 coding DNA: TGTGCCAGCAGCTCGACCTGGGGGATCAATTCACCCCTCCACTTT. The full variable domain, in which reference TRBV7-2 and TRBJ1-6 provide the parts outside the CDR3, is GAGVSQSPSNKVTEKGKDVELRCDPISGHTALYWYRQSLGQGLEFLIYFQGNSAPDKSGLPSDRFSAERTGGSVSTLTIQRTQQEDSAVYLCASSSTWGINSPLHFGNGTRLTVT.

The V gene is TRBV20-1, the J gene TRBJ2-5; maybe TRBD2 (6 bases). V lost 7 bases and J lost 11, with 17 bases in between. The CDR3 sequence is 11 residues long. Germline values: CDR1 DFQATT, CDR2 SNEGSKA (reference sequence). The CDR3 loop reads CSGRTNREQYF. The CDR3, as DNA: TGCAGTGGCAGAACCAATCGGGAGCAGTACTTC.

This clonotype was seen more than once but under ten times. J is TRBJ2-3 and V is TRBV18; TRBD1 aligns across 7 bases. CDR1 is KGHSH, CDR2 LQKENI, per germline. Trimming cost V 6 bases and J 1 base; bases outside gene matches: 7. The CDR3 loop spans 15 amino acids. The CDR3 DNA reads TGTGCCAGCTCCCTACAGGGGATGGGCACAGATACGCAGTATTTT. Translating it yields CASSLQGMGTDTQYF.

This clonotype was counted at least ten times. V and J are TRBV20-1 and TRBJ2-1; 9 bases line up with TRBD1. Trimming took 8 bases from V and 8 from J; bases not matched to a gene: 10. The CDR3 totals 13 residues. Per the germline V gene, CDR1 is DFQATT and CDR2 is SNEGSKA (reference sequence). In DNA form, the CDR3 reads TGCAGTACTGAGGACAGGGGTATGCATGAGCAGTTCTTC. Residues: CSTEDRGMHEQFF.

The chain uses TRBV4-2 and TRBJ2-2; the D is unclear. The V and J ends lost 0 bases and 1 base respectively, with 12 bases between them. The V gene's germline CDR1 is LGHNA and CDR2 YNFKEQ. CDR3 length: 17 residues. The CDR3, as DNA: TGTGCCAGCAGCCAAGATCCGGACCCGCGGAACACCGGGGAGCTGTTTTTT. This encodes CASSQDPDPRNTGELFF.

The chain carries TRBV28 and TRBJ2-4; 8 positions match TRBD1. Germline CDR1 MDHEN, CDR2 SYDVKM. V was clipped by 7 bases and J by 4 bases; unmatched bases: 9. CDR3 size: 15 residues. The CDR3 bases are TGTGCCAGCAAAGACAGGGGTACTGGTAAAAACATTCAGTACTTC. Its translation: CASKDRGTGKNIQYF.

This clonotype was counted many times. CDR3 DNA sequence: TGTGCCAGCAGTTTGACAGGGGTTCAAGAGACCCAGTACTTC. It encodes CASSLTGVQETQYF. The chain couples TRBV12-3 or TRBV12-4 to TRBJ2-5; 8 nucleotides align to TRBD1. The CDR3 consists of 14 residues. The V gene end was trimmed by 3 bases and the J gene end by 2 bases; junction bases not matched to a gene: 2.

The chain recombines TRBV18 with TRBJ1-4; 7 positions match TRBD1. Trimming at V came to 1 base and at J to 10 bases, leaving 6 bases not matched to a gene. The CDR3 covers 14 residues. In germline, CDR1 is KGHSH, CDR2 LQKENI. The CDR3 DNA sequence: TGTGCCAGCTCACCACGCAGGGGGGCTGGAAAACTGTTTTTT. This sequence encodes CASSPRRGAGKLFF.

The V and J genes are TRBV2 and TRBJ1-1, with 8 nucleotides matching TRBD1. The CDR3 totals 14 residues. V dropped 5 bases and J dropped 7; count of bases not matched to a gene: 9. Germline CDR1 and CDR2: SNHLY and FYNNEI. This chain's CDR3 is CASSSIRGRGEAFF. As DNA, the CDR3 is TGTGCCAGCAGTTCTATCAGGGGGCGAGGTGAAGCTTTCTTT.

This chain uses TRBV27 with TRBJ2-1; 9 positions match TRBD1. The CDR3 contains 14 residues. Looked up from germline, CDR1 is MNHEY and CDR2 is SMNVEV (reference sequence). J gave up 15 bases and V 0 bases, and 9 bases lay outside the gene matches. The CDR3 coding sequence is TGTGCCAGCAGTTTATCGACCCCGGGACAGGGACCGTTCTTC. Translation gives CASSLSTPGQGPFF.

The CDR3 loop reads CATSPGQGNYEQYF. The CDR3 nucleotides read TGTGCCACCAGTCCGGGACAGGGGAACTACGAGCAGTACTTC. V is TRBV24-1 and J is TRBJ2-7, with 10 bases aligning to TRBD1. From germline, CDR1 is KGHDR and CDR2 SFDVKD. Trimming removed 6 bases from V and 3 bases from J; junction bases left unmatched: 4. The CDR3 is 14 amino acids.

The chain is built from TRBV20-1 and TRBJ2-1; 13 bases map to TRBD2. Per germline, CDR1 DFQATT and CDR2 SNEGSKA (reference sequence). V lost 0 bases, J lost 3 bases, and 8 bases stayed unmatched. The CDR3 is made up of 18 amino acids. CDR3 coding DNA: TGCAGTGCTAGAGAAACTAGCGGGGGGGCCACTTACTACAATGAGCAGTTCTTC. It specifies CSARETSGGATYYNEQFF.

In its sample, this clonotype was seen a few times. The chain combines TRBV20-1 with TRBJ2-3, with 10 nucleotides matching TRBD2. The CDR3 extends over 15 amino acids. Germline V gives CDR1 DFQATT, CDR2 SNEGSKA (reference sequence). Losses at the gene ends were 2 bases for V and 2 bases for J; bases not matched to a gene: 4. As DNA, the CDR3 is TGCAGTGCTAGATCGCTAGCGGGAGTCACAGATACGCAGTATTTT. Encoded protein: CSARSLAGVTDTQYF.

The chain employs TRBV14 and TRBJ1-1; D remains unclear. The CDR3 consists of 14 residues. V lost 1 base to trimming and J lost 0 bases, with 6 bases between them. Germline CDR1 SGHDN, CDR2 FVKESK. CDR3 amino acids: CASSQGWLNTEAFF. The CDR3 nucleotides are TGTGCCAGCAGCCAAGGGTGGCTGAACACTGAAGCTTTCTTT.

This clonotype was seen many times. This chain joins TRBV10-3 and TRBJ1-2, with D possibly matching TRBD1 (6 bases). The CDR3 is 14 amino acids. The germline V gene has CDR1 ENHRY and CDR2 SYGVKD. V was pared by 6 bases and J by 0 bases, with 11 bases between. CDR3 amino acids: CAISAGTTNYGYTF. For the CDR3, the DNA is TGTGCCATCAGCGCCGGGACAACTAACTATGGCTACACCTTC.

This clonotype was counted a few times. The rearrangement uses TRBV5-1 and TRBJ2-2; 8 nucleotides line up with TRBD2. The germline V gene has CDR1 SGHRS and CDR2 YFSETQ. J lost 4 bases, V lost 0 bases, and 5 bases had no gene match. The CDR3 is 16 residues long. The CDR3 sequence is CASSLAAGGLTGELFF. The CDR3 nucleotides read TGCGCCAGCAGCTTGGCCGCGGGAGGACTCACCGGGGAGCTGTTTTTT.

The chain links TRBV7-2 to TRBJ2-1, with unresolved D. Germline V CDR1 and CDR2: SGHTA, FQGNSA. The CDR3 consists of 17 residues. Trimming stripped 4 bases from V and 6 bases from J, with 22 bases between. This CDR3 reads CASSYSLPTLTGNEQFF. In DNA, the CDR3 is TGTGCCAGCAGCTACTCCCTGCCCACGCTAACGGGCAATGAGCAGTTCTTC.

The chain uses TRBV29-1 and TRBJ2-7, with 8 nucleotides matching TRBD2. In germline, CDR1 is SQVTM, CDR2 ANQGSEA. V was clipped by 4 bases and J by 7 bases; unmatched bases: 24. The CDR3 has 18 amino acids. The CDR3 DNA sequence: TGCAGCGTTGCCGGGTCAGCATTAGCGGGGCACTCCTACAATGAGCAGTACTTC. As protein: CSVAGSALAGHSYNEQYF.

About this clonotype: An end of the junction does not agree with germline; a read error may underlie this. This chain links TRBV11-1 with TRBJ2-1; D gene ambiguous. The CDR3 runs to 17 residues. In germline, CDR1 is SGHAT, CDR2 FQDESV (reference sequence). CDR3 sequence reads: CVSSYVAVGVPYNEQFF. DNA for the CDR3: TGTGTCAGCAGCTATGTTGCGGTAGGAGTACCGTACAATGAGCAGTTCTTC.